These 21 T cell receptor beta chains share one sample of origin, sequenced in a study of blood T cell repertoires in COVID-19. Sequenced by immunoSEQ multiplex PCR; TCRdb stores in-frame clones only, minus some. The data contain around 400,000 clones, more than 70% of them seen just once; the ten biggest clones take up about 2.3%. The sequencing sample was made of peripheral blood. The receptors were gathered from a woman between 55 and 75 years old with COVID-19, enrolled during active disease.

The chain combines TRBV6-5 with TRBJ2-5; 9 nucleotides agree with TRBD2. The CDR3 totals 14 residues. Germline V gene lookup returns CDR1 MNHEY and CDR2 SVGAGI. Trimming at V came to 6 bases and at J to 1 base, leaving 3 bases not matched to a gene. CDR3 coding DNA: TGTGCCAGCAGGCGAGCGGGGGGCCAAGAGACCCAGTACTTC. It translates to CASRRAGGQETQYF.

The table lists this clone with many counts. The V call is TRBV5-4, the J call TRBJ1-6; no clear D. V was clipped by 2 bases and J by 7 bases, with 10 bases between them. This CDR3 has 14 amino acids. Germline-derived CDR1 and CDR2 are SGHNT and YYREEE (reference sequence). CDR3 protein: CASSFGNGNSPLHF. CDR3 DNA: TGTGCCAGCAGCTTCGGAAACGGGAATTCACCCCTCCACTTT.

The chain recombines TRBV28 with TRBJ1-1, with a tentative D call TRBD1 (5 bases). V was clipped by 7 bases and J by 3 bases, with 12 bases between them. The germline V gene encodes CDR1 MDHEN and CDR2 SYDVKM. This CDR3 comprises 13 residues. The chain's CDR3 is CASTLGGDTEAFF. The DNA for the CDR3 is TGTGCCAGCACCCTGGGGGGGGACACTGAAGCTTTCTTT.

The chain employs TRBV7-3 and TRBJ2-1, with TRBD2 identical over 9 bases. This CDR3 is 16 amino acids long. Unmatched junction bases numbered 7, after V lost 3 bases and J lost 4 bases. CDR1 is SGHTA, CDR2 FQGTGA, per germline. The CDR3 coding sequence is TGTGCCAGCAGCTTGGGCAGCGGGGGGACTTACAATGAGCAGTTCTTC. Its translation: CASSLGSGGTYNEQFF.

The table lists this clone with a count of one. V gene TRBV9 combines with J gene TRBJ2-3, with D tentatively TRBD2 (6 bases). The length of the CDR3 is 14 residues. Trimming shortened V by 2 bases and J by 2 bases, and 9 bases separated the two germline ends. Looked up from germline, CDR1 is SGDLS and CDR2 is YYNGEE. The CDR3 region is CASSVDYHTDTQYF. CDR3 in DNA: TGTGCCAGCAGCGTGGACTATCACACAGATACGCAGTATTTT.

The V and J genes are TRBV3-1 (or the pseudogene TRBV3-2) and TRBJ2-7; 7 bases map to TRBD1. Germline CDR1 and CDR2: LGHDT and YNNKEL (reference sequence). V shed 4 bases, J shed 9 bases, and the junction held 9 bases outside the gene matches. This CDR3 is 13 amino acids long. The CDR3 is CASSRSTGAGQYF. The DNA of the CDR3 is TGTGCCAGCAGCCGATCCACAGGGGCCGGGCAGTACTTC.

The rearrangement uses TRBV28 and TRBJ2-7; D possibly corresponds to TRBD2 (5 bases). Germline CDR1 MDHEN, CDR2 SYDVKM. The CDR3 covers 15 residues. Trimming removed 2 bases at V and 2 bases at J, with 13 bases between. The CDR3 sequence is CASSLTGLGAYEQYF. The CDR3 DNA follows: TGTGCCAGCAGTTTAACGGGCCTGGGAGCCTACGAGCAGTACTTC.

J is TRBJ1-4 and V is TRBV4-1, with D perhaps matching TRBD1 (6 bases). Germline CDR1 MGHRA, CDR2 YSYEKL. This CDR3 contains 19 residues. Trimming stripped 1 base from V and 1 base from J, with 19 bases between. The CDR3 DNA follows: TGCGCCAGCAGCCAAGTCCTGGGTGGGGGCACGTTAACTAATGAAAAACTGTTTTTT. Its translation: CASSQVLGGGTLTNEKLFF.

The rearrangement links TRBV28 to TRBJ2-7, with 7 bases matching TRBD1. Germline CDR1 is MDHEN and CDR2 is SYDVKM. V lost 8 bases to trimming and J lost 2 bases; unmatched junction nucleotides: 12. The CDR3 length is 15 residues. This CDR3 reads CASFTRGGKTYEQYF. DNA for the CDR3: TGTGCCAGCTTTACGAGAGGGGGCAAAACCTACGAGCAGTACTTC.

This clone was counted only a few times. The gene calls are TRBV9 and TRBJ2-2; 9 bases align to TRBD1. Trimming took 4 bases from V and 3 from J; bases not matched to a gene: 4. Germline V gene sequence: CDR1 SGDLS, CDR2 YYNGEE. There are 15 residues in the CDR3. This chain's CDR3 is CASSPGTGYTGELFF. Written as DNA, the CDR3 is TGTGCCAGCAGCCCGGGGACAGGGTACACCGGGGAGCTGTTTTTT.

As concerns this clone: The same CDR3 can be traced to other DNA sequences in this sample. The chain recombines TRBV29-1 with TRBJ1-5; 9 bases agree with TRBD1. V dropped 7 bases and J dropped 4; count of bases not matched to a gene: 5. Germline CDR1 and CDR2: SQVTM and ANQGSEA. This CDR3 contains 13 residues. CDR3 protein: CSAAGTGNQPQHF. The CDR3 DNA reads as TGCAGCGCCGCCGGGACAGGGAATCAGCCCCAGCATTTT.

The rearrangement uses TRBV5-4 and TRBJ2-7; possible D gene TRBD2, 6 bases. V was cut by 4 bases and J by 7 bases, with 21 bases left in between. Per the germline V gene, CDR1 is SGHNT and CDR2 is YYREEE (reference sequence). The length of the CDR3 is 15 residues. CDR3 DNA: TGTGCCAGCAGCCCCGCCACGGGGGATTTACGAGAGCAGTACTTC. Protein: CASSPATGDLREQYF.

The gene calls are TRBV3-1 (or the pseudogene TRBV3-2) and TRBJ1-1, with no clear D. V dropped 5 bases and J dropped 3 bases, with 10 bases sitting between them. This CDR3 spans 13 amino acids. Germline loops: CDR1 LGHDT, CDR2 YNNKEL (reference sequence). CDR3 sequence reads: CASSSDWYTEAFF. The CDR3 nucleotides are TGTGCCAGCAGCTCAGACTGGTACACTGAAGCTTTCTTT.

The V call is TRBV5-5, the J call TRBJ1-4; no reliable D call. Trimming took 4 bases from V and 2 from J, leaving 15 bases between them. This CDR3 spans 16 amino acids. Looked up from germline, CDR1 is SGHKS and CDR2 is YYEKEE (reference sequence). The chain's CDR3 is CASSAGTVVTNEKLFF. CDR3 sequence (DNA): TGTGCCAGCAGCGCCGGCACAGTTGTCACTAATGAAAAACTGTTTTTT.

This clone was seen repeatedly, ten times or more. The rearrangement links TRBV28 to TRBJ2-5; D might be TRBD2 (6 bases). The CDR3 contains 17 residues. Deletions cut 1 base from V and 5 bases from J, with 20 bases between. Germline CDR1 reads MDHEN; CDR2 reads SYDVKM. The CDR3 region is CASSLFRAGPEGETQYF. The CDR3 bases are TGTGCCAGCAGTTTATTTCGAGCGGGCCCGGAGGGGGAGACCCAGTACTTC.

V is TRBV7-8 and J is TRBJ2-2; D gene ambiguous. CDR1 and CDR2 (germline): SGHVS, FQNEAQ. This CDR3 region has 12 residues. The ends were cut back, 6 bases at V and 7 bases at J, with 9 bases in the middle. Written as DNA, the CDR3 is TGTGCCAGCAGACTTGAAGTCGGGGAGCTGTTTTTT. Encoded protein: CASRLEVGELFF. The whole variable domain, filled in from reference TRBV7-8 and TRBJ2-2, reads GAGVSQSPRYKVAKRGQDVALRCDPISGHVSLFWYQQALGQGPEFLTYFQNEAQLDKSGLPSDRFFAERPEGSVSTLKIQRTQQEDSAVYLCASRLEVGELFFGEGSRLTVL.

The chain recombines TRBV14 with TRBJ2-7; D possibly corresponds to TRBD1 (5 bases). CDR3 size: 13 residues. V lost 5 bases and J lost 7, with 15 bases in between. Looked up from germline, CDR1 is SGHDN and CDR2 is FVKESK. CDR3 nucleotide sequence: TGTGCCAGCAGCAAGTTTTCAGGGAAAGAGCAGTACTTC. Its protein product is CASSKFSGKEQYF.

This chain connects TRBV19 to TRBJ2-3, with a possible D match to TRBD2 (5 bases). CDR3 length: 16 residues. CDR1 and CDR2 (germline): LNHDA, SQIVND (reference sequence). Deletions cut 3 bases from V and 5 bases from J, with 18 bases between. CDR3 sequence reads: CASSISGLNWGDTQYF. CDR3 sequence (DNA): TGTGCCAGTAGTATCTCAGGACTCAACTGGGGAGATACGCAGTATTTT.

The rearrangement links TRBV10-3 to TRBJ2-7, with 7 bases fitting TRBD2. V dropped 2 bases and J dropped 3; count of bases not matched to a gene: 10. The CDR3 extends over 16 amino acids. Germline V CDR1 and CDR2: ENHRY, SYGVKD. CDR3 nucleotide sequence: TGTGCCATCAGTGAGCCCACGGCGGGGGAAGTCTACGAGCAGTACTTC. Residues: CAISEPTAGEVYEQYF.

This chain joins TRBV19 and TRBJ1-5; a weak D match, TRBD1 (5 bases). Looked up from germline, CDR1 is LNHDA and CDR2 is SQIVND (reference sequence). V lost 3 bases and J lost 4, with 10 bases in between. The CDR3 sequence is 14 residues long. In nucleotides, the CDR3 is TGTGCCAGTAGTATTAGAACAGGAAATCAGCCCCAGCATTTT. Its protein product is CASSIRTGNQPQHF.

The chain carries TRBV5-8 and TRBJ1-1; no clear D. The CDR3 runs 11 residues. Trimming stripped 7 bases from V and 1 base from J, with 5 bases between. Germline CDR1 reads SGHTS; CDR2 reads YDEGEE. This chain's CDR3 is CASRWNTEAFF. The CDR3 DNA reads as TGTGCCAGCCGGTGGAACACTGAAGCTTTCTTT.